These 27 T cell receptor beta chains were all obtained from the same sample, sequenced in a study of graft-versus-host responses after intestinal transplantation. Here immunoSEQ multiplex PCR was the method, and the copy in TCRdb shows in-frame clones only, minus some. The data hold some 96,000 clones, with over 75% observed a single time. Sequencing was performed on PBMCs, taken 450 to 480 days after intestinal transplant. The receptor set was obtained from a human patient who received an intestinal transplant, so some T cells may come from the graft donor.

The chain links TRBV9 to TRBJ2-1, with D possibly matching TRBD2 (6 bases). The V and J ends lost 0 bases and 7 bases respectively, with 11 bases between them. This CDR3 is 14 amino acids long. Germline lookup yields CDR1 SGDLS and CDR2 YYNGEE. The CDR3: CASSVAPGGNEQFF. CDR3 in DNA: TGTGCCAGCAGCGTAGCCCCCGGGGGAAATGAGCAGTTCTTC.

As for this clone: This same CDR3 is encoded by further DNA sequences in the sample. The V call is TRBV2, the J call TRBJ1-6; 9 bases match TRBD1. The V gene's germline CDR1 is SNHLY and CDR2 FYNNEI. J was trimmed by 10 bases and V by 10 bases; bases with no gene match: 11. The CDR3 length is 14 residues. The CDR3 region is CATTDGTGISPLHF. CDR3 DNA sequence: TGTGCCACCACCGATGGGACAGGGATCTCACCCCTCCACTTT.

This clone appeared once. The genes are TRBV1 and TRBJ1-6. TRBV1 corresponds to a pseudogene. This CDR3 is built from 15 residues. The CDR3 DNA is TGCACCAGCAGCCAAGATCCGGGCGGACATTCACCCCTCCACTTT. Translation: CTSSQDPGGHSPLHF.

The J gene is TRBJ2-2, the V gene TRBV29-1; 12 bases match TRBD2. Germline assignment: CDR1 SQVTM and CDR2 ANQGSEA. The CDR3 runs 16 residues. The V and J ends lost 7 bases and 3 bases, in that order; junction bases with no gene match: 9. The CDR3 sequence is CSAGEGLAGHTGELFF. The CDR3 nucleotides are TGCAGCGCCGGGGAAGGACTAGCGGGGCACACCGGGGAGCTGTTTTTT.

The gene calls are TRBV18 and TRBJ1-2, with unresolved D. This CDR3 spans 13 amino acids. V shed 1 base and J shed 7 bases, with 10 bases lying between them. The V gene's germline CDR1 is KGHSH and CDR2 LQKENI. DNA of the CDR3: TGTGCCAGCTCACCACAGTGGGGATTTGGCTACACCTTC. Translating gives CASSPQWGFGYTF.

The J gene is TRBJ2-5, the V gene TRBV2, with 12 bases fitting TRBD2. The germline V gene has CDR1 SNHLY and CDR2 FYNNEI. CDR3 length: 15 residues. V was pared by 10 bases and J by 5 bases, with 11 bases of the junction left unmatched. The CDR3 sequence is CATQPLAGGPETQYF. CDR3 coding DNA: TGTGCCACCCAACCCCTAGCGGGGGGGCCGGAGACCCAGTACTTC.

The V call is TRBV29-1, the J call TRBJ2-3; TRBD2 matches at 7 bases. Germline assignment: CDR1 SQVTM and CDR2 ANQGSEA. The CDR3 runs 14 residues. V gave up 4 bases and J gave up 4 bases; unmatched junction bases: 8. CDR3 sequence (DNA): TGCAGCGTTGGCTGGCGGGGGTTCCCAGATACGCAGTATTTT. It specifies CSVGWRGFPDTQYF.

The chain joins TRBV9 to TRBJ1-1; tentative D call: TRBD1 (5 bases). The CDR3 has 14 amino acids. V was pared by 2 bases and J by 4 bases, with 12 bases between. The germline V gene encodes CDR1 SGDLS and CDR2 YYNGEE. CDR3 protein: CASSVSSGGTEAFF. CDR3 DNA sequence: TGTGCCAGCAGCGTCTCCAGCGGGGGCACTGAAGCTTTCTTT.

The chain joins TRBV11-2 to TRBJ2-7; perhaps TRBD2 as D (6 bases). Germline V gives CDR1 SGHAT, CDR2 FQNNGV. V lost 4 bases and J 0 bases, leaving 13 bases between the germline ends. The CDR3 runs 15 residues. The CDR3 DNA is TGTGCCAGCAGCTCGCGGGGTCTGAGCTCCTACGAGCAGTACTTC. Translating gives CASSSRGLSSYEQYF. The whole variable domain, remainder taken from reference TRBV11-2 and TRBJ2-7, is EAGVAQSPRYKIIEKRQSVAFWCNPISGHATLYWYQQILGQGPKLLIQFQNNGVVDDSQLPKDRFSAERLKGVDSTLKIQPAKLEDSAVYLCASSSRGLSSYEQYFGPGTRLTVT.

The chain employs TRBV5-4 and TRBJ1-2; TRBD1 matches at 11 bases. V shed 4 bases and J 7 bases; nucleotides not matched to a gene: 6. There are 14 residues in the CDR3. CDR1 is SGHNT, CDR2 YYREEE, per germline (reference sequence). The DNA for the CDR3 is TGTGCCAGCAGCAAAGGACAGGGGGCGGGTGGCTACACCTTC. It translates to CASSKGQGAGGYTF. The full variable domain, rest sourced from reference TRBV5-4 and TRBJ1-2, is ETGVTQSPTHLIKTRGQQVTLRCSSQSGHNTVSWYQQALGQGPQFIFQYYREEENGRGNFPPRFSGLQFPNYSSELNVNALELDDSALYLCASSKGQGAGGYTFGSGTRLTVV.

The chain uses TRBV7-3 and TRBJ2-1; no firm D call. The CDR3 spans 12 residues. Germline CDR1 reads SGHTA; CDR2 reads FQGTGA. The V end was cut by 1 base, the J end by 8 bases, with 6 bases between. CDR3 sequence (DNA): TGTGCCAGCAGCTTAAGTTTGGATGAGCAGTTCTTC. Protein: CASSLSLDEQFF.

The chain joins TRBV5-6 to TRBJ2-7; 7 bases fit TRBD1. The V gene end was trimmed by 0 bases and the J gene end by 5 bases; junction bases not matched to a gene: 5. In germline, CDR1 is SGHDT, CDR2 YYEEEE. This CDR3 has 14 residues. In nucleotides, the CDR3 is TGTGCCAGCAGCTTGGTGGCAGGGGGAGACGAGCAGTACTTC. Protein sequence: CASSLVAGGDEQYF.

The chain links TRBV10-3 to TRBJ1-1; TRBD1 might be the D (6 bases). This CDR3 contains 14 residues. Germline-derived CDR1 and CDR2 are ENHRY and SYGVKD. V lost 10 bases and J lost 0, with 15 bases in between. CDR3 sequence reads: CATTPGQLNTEAFF. The CDR3 DNA follows: TGTGCCACTACCCCGGGACAACTGAACACTGAAGCTTTCTTT.

The genes are TRBV29-1 and TRBJ1-1; D is perhaps TRBD1 (6 bases). V was trimmed by 8 bases and J by 1 base, leaving 17 bases between them. Germline lookup yields CDR1 SQVTM and CDR2 ANQGSEA. The CDR3 extends over 14 amino acids. The CDR3 is CSSDTGSENTEAFF. CDR3 bases: TGCAGCTCCGATACAGGGTCGGAGAACACTGAAGCTTTCTTT.

This clone has a handful of counts. The chain uses TRBV19 and TRBJ1-2, with TRBD1 identical over 8 bases. With 4 bases clipped from V and 7 bases from J, the junction kept 8 bases outside the gene matches. Germline values: CDR1 LNHDA, CDR2 SQIVND (reference sequence). The CDR3 contains 14 residues. CDR3 residues: CASSKTQGALGYTF. DNA for the CDR3: TGTGCCAGTAGTAAAACCCAGGGGGCGCTTGGCTACACCTTC.

The chain couples TRBV7-9 to TRBJ1-2; D not certain. This CDR3 has 15 residues. CDR1 is SEHNR and CDR2 is FQNEAQ in the germline V gene (reference sequence). Trimming took 3 bases from V and 0 from J, leaving 11 bases between them. CDR3 coding DNA: TGTGCCAGCAGCTTCCGCCGAGAAGCTAACTATGGCTACACCTTC. Its translation: CASSFRREANYGYTF. Using reference TRBV7-9 and TRBJ1-2 for the parts outside the CDR3, the full variable domain is DTGVSQNPRHKITKRGQNVTFRCDPISEHNRLYWYRQTLGQGPEFLTYFQNEAQLEKSRLLSDRFSAERPKGSFSTLEIQRTEQGDSAMYLCASSFRREANYGYTFGSGTRLTVV.

This chain links TRBV7-9 with TRBJ2-2; D is undetermined. Germline lookup yields CDR1 SEHNR and CDR2 FQNEAQ (reference sequence). This CDR3 region has 12 residues. V was pared by 0 bases and J by 7 bases, with 3 bases between. In DNA, the CDR3 is TGTGCCAGCAGCTTAGCCGGCGGGGAGCTGTTTTTT. This codes for CASSLAGGELFF.

V and J are TRBV5-1 and TRBJ1-1, with D possibly matching TRBD1 (5 bases). CDR3 length equals 14 residues. The germline V and J ends were trimmed by 1 base and 5 bases, with 12 bases remaining between them. Germline V lookup: CDR1 SGHRS, CDR2 YFSETQ. The CDR3 loop is CASSLSVSGTEAFF. The CDR3 DNA reads as TGCGCCAGCAGCTTGTCGGTTTCAGGGACTGAAGCTTTCTTT.

A single count supports this clone. V gene TRBV6-1 combines with J gene TRBJ2-3; 9 nucleotides agree with TRBD1. The CDR3 has 15 amino acids. Germline-derived CDR1 and CDR2 are MNHNS and SASEGT. Unmatched junction bases numbered 6, after V lost 6 bases and J lost 2 bases. The CDR3 loop is CASRGRDRVTDTQYF. In nucleotides, the CDR3 is TGTGCCAGCAGGGGCCGGGACAGGGTCACAGATACGCAGTATTTT.

The CDR3 here is CASSAGQGNGEQYF. The CDR3 DNA follows: TGTGCCAGTAGTGCCGGACAGGGGAACGGCGAGCAGTACTTC. The genes are TRBV19 and TRBJ2-7, with 9 positions matching TRBD1. CDR1 and CDR2 (germline): LNHDA, SQIVND (reference sequence). Unmatched junction bases numbered 8, after V lost 5 bases and J lost 6 bases. CDR3 length: 14 residues.

Only a few counts were recorded for this clone. The V call is TRBV6-1, the J call TRBJ2-1; perhaps TRBD2 as D (6 bases). Germline V lookup: CDR1 MNHNS, CDR2 SASEGT. V lost 0 bases and J lost 0, with 6 bases in between. This CDR3 has 15 amino acids. CDR3 coding DNA: TGTGCCAGCAGTGAAGCGGGGGGCTCCTACAATGAGCAGTTCTTC. Amino acids: CASSEAGGSYNEQFF.

The V and J genes are TRBV14 and TRBJ1-2; D may be TRBD1 (5 bases). Trimming cost V 4 bases and J 2 bases, with 11 bases left between them. The CDR3 length is 14 residues. In germline, CDR1 is SGHDN, CDR2 FVKESK. The CDR3 is CASSPRGQNYGYTF. The CDR3 DNA sequence: TGTGCCAGCAGCCCCCGGGGCCAAAACTATGGCTACACCTTC.

This clone was found a few times. V and J are TRBV6-5 and TRBJ2-7; TRBD1 matches 10 bases. CDR1 and CDR2 (germline): MNHEY, SVGAGI. The J segment lost 3 bases and the V segment lost 5 bases, leaving 7 bases of the junction unmatched. The CDR3 has 15 amino acids. CDR3 sequence reads: CASSPQGQGFYEQYF. In nucleotides, the CDR3 is TGTGCCAGCAGTCCACAGGGACAGGGGTTCTACGAGCAGTACTTC.

V gene TRBV7-9 combines with J gene TRBJ2-1; TRBD1 matches 10 bases. This CDR3 has 15 amino acids. Trimming removed 6 bases from V and 5 bases from J; junction bases left unmatched: 7. CDR1 SEHNR and CDR2 FQNEAQ come from the germline V gene (reference sequence). This chain's CDR3 is CASRMYGTGDNEQFF. The CDR3 DNA follows: TGTGCCAGCAGGATGTATGGGACAGGGGACAATGAGCAGTTCTTC.

The chain combines TRBV7-6 with TRBJ1-1; tentative D call: TRBD1 (5 bases). Trimming left V 5 bases short and J 7 bases short, with 14 bases between. CDR3 size: 13 residues. Germline lookup yields CDR1 SGHVS and CDR2 FNYEAQ. The CDR3 here is CASSRDTGGEAFF. The CDR3 DNA sequence: TGTGCCAGCAGCCGTGACACAGGCGGTGAAGCTTTCTTT.

The chain employs TRBV2 and TRBJ1-1, with D maybe TRBD1 (5 bases). CDR3 size: 15 residues. V shed 1 base and J shed 0 bases, with 9 bases lying between them. The V gene's germline CDR1 is SNHLY and CDR2 FYNNEI. CDR3 in DNA: TGTGCCAGCAGTGAAGATGGGACCATGAACACTGAAGCTTTCTTT. This sequence encodes CASSEDGTMNTEAFF.

The chain links TRBV19 to TRBJ2-1; 9 nucleotides align to TRBD2. J was trimmed by 9 bases and V by 2 bases; bases with no gene match: 8. The CDR3 has 15 residues. Per germline, CDR1 LNHDA and CDR2 SQIVND (reference sequence). CDR3 sequence reads: CASSITSGGPVEQFF. In DNA form, the CDR3 reads TGTGCCAGTAGTATAACCAGCGGGGGGCCTGTTGAGCAGTTCTTC. The full variable domain, with the rest looked up from reference TRBV19 and TRBJ2-1, is DGGITQSPKYLFRKEGQNVTLSCEQNLNHDAMYWYRQDPGQGLRLIYYSQIVNDFQKGDIAEGYSVSREKKESFPLTVTSAQKNPTAFYLCASSITSGGPVEQFFGPGTRLTVL.